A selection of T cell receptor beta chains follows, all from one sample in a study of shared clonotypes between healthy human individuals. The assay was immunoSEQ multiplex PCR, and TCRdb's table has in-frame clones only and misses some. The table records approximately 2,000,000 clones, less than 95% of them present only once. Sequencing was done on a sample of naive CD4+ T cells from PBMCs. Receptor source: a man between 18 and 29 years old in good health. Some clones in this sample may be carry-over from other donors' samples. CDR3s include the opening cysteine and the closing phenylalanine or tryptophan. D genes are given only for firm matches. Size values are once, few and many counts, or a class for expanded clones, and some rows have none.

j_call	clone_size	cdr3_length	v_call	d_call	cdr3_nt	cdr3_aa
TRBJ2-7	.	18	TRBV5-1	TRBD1	TGCGCCAGCAGCCCCACCCGGGACAGGGAAAATTGGTCCTACGAGCAGTACTTC	CASSPTRDRENWSYEQYF
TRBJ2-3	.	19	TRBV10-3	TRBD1	TGTGCCATCAGTTGGACAGGGGATTCCGATATGCACATACCATATACGCAGTATTTT	CAISWTGDSDMHIPYTQYF
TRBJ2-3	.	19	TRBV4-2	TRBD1	TGTGCCAGCAGCCAAGAAGGGAAAAAACAGGGGATTAGCACAGATACGCAGTATTTT	CASSQEGKKQGISTDTQYF
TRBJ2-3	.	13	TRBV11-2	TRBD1	TGTGCCAGCAGCCCCCCGGACAGGGCCACGCAGTATTTT	CASSPPDRATQYF
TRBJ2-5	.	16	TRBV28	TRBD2	TGTGCCAGCAGCCGACTAGCGGGTCTAAGGGGGGAGACCCAGTACTTC	CASSRLAGLRGETQYF
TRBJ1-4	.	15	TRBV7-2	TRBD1	TGTGCCAGCAGCCCGCCGACAGGGTCTTATGAAAAACTGTTTTTT	CASSPPTGSYEKLFF
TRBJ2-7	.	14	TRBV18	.	TGTGCCAGCTCGCTAGGACAGAGCTCCTACGAGCAGTACTTC	CASSLGQSSYEQYF
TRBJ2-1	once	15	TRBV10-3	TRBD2	TGTGCCATCAGGGAAAATAGCGGGAGAGACGCTGAGCAGTTCTTC	CAIRENSGRDAEQFF
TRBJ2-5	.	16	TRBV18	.	TGTGCCAGCTCGGGGGGCGACAGCCCCAACGGGGAGACCCAGTACTTC	CASSGGDSPNGETQYF
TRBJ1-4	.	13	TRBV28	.	TGTGCCGGCCTGGACAGCAGAAATGAAAAACTGTTTTTT	CAGLDSRNEKLFF
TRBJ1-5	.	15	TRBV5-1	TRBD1	TGCGCCAGCAGCCTAGGGACAGCGGGCAATCAGCCCCAGCATTTT	CASSLGTAGNQPQHF
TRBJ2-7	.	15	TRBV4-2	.	TGTGCCAGCAGCCAAGATCAGTCCGCGACCTACGAGCAGTACTTC	CASSQDQSATYEQYF
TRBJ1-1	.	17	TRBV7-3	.	TGTGCCAGCAGCTTACGGGGGACTGCAAAGGCGAACACTGAAGCTTTCTTT	CASSLRGTAKANTEAFF
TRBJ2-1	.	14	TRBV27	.	TGTGCCAGCAGTTTGGGAAAGGGGAGGAATGAGCAGTTCTTC	CASSLGKGRNEQFF